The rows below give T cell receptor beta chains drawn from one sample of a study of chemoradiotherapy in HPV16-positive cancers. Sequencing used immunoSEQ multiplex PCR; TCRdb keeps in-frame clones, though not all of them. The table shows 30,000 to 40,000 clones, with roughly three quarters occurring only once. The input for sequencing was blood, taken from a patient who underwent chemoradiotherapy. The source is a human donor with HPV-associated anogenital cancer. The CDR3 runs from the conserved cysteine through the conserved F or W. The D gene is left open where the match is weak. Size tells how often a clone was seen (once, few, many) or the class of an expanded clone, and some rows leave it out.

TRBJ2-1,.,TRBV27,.,CATMRDPSYNEQFF,TGTGCCACTATGAGGGATCCCTCCTACAATGAGCAGTTCTTC
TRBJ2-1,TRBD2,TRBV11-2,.,CASSSVIGGNYNEQFF,TGTGCCAGCAGCTCTGTTATCGGGGGGAACTACAATGAGCAGTTCTTC
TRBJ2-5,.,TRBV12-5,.,CASGPGGGTQYF,TGTGCTAGTGGTCCAGGAGGCGGGACCCAGTACTTC
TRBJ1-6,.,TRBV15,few,CATSRDQGMVSAGNSPLHF,TGTGCCACCAGCAGAGATCAGGGAATGGTGTCGGCGGGGAATTCACCCCTCCACTTT
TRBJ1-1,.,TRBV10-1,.,CASSLGRNTEAFF,TGCGCCAGCAGTCTCGGACGGAACACTGAAGCTTTCTTT
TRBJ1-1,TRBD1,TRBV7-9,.,CASSSTGENTEAFF,TGTGCCAGCAGCTCTACAGGGGAAAACACTGAAGCTTTCTTT
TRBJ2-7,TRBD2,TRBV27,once,CASSLGSGGPYEQYF,TGTGCCAGCAGTTTAGGTAGCGGGGGCCCCTACGAGCAGTACTTC
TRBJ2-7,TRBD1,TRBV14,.,CASSQRTGSPYEQYF,TGTGCCAGCAGCCAGAGGACAGGGTCACCCTACGAGCAGTACTTC
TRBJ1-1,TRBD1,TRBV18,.,CASSRQGARTEAFF,TGTGCCAGCTCTCGTCAGGGGGCGCGAACTGAAGCTTTCTTT
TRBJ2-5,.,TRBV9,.,CASSVVGTAQETQYF,TGTGCCAGCAGCGTAGTGGGTACAGCCCAAGAGACCCAGTACTTC
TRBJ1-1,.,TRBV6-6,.,CASIGGGPTEAFF,TGTGCCAGCATAGGCGGGGGACCCACTGAAGCTTTCTTT
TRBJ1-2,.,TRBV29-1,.,CSVPVGAYGYTF,TGCAGCGTTCCGGTCGGGGCCTATGGCTACACCTTC
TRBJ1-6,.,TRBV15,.,CATSRVAGEVLYNSPLHF,TGTGCCACCAGCAGAGTGGCAGGCGAGGTCCTCTATAATTCACCCCTCCACTTT
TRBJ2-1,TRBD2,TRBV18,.,CASSPDASGGSNEQFF,TGTGCCAGCTCACCGGACGCTAGCGGGGGCTCAAATGAGCAGTTCTTC
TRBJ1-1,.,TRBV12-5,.,CASGLRPTGTEAFF,TGTGCTAGTGGTTTAAGACCAACCGGCACTGAAGCTTTCTTT
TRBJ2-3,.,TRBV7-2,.,CASSTAYTDTQYF,TGTGCCAGCAGCACCGCATACACAGATACGCAGTATTTT
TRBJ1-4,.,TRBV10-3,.,CAIATGWNEKLFF,TGTGCCATCGCCACAGGTTGGAATGAAAAACTGTTTTTT
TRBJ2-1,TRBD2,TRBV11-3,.,CASSTAGLAGGRNEQFF,TGTGCCAGCAGCACCGCAGGACTAGCGGGGGGGCGTAATGAGCAGTTCTTC
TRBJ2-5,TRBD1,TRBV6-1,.,CASTLGQGAETQYF,TGTGCCAGCACCCTGGGACAGGGGGCTGAGACCCAGTACTTC
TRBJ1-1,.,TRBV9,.,CASSTVASEAFF,TGTGCCAGCAGCACTGTTGCTTCGGAAGCTTTCTTT
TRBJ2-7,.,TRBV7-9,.,CASSVNQGAGEQYF,TGTGCCAGCAGCGTGAACCAGGGAGCGGGCGAGCAGTACTTC
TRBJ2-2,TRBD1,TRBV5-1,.,CASSLVFTGVGTGELFF,TGCGCCAGCAGCTTGGTTTTCACAGGGGTTGGCACCGGGGAGCTGTTTTTT
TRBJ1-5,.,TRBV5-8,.,CASSTWMGQPQHF,TGTGCCAGCAGCACTTGGATGGGTCAGCCCCAGCATTTT
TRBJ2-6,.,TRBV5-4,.,CASSKPGVGANVLTF,TGTGCCAGCAGCAAGCCAGGGGTTGGGGCCAACGTCCTGACTTTC
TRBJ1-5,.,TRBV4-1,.,CASSAREYSNQPQHF,TGCGCCAGCAGCGCCCGGGAGTATAGCAATCAGCCCCAGCATTTT
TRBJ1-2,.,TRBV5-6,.,CASSDGQTYGYTF,TGTGCCAGCAGTGATGGACAGACTTATGGCTACACCTTC
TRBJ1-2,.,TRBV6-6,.,CASSPVDARPNYGYTF,TGTGCCAGCAGCCCCGTAGACGCGCGGCCTAACTATGGCTACACCTTC
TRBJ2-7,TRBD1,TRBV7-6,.,CASSGGTGYSYEQYF,TGTGCCAGCAGCGGCGGGACAGGGTACTCCTACGAGCAGTACTTC
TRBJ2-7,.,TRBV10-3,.,CAIQTQGTYEQYF,TGTGCCATCCAGACACAGGGAACCTACGAGCAGTACTTC
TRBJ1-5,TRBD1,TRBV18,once,CASSPSRGRDQPQHF,TGTGCCAGCTCTCCCTCGAGGGGGCGCGATCAGCCCCAGCATTTT
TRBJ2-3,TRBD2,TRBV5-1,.,CASSLASGGITDTQYF,TGCGCCAGCAGCTTGGCTAGCGGGGGGATCACAGATACGCAGTATTTT
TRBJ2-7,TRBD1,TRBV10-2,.,CASSERPGGGYEQYF,TGCGCCAGCAGTGAGAGGCCAGGGGGCGGTTACGAGCAGTACTTC
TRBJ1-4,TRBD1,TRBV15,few,CATSRDSFIIANTGTGLGGEKLFF,TGTGCCACCAGCAGAGATTCCTTCATAATAGCAAACACGGGGACAGGGTTGGGTGGTGAAAAACTGTTTTTT
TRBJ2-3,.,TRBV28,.,CASSVDTQYF,TGTGCCAGCAGTGTAGATACGCAGTATTTT
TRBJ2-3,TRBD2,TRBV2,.,CASSDGAYGDYTHTQYF,TGTGCCAGCAGTGATGGGGCGTATGGGGACTACACGCATACGCAGTATTTT
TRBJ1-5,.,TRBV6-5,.,CASSRGGTSNQPQHF,TGTGCCAGCAGCCGCGGTGGTACGAGCAATCAGCCCCAGCATTTT
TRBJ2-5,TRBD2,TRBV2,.,CASSDTRTSGGEETQYF,TGTGCCAGCAGTGATACACGGACTAGCGGGGGGGAGGAGACCCAGTACTTC
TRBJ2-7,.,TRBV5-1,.,CASSLAGSYEQYF,TGCGCCAGCAGCTTGGCCGGGTCCTACGAGCAGTACTTC
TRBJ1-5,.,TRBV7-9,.,CASSLGVTDQPQHF,TGTGCCAGCAGCTTAGGTGTCACGGATCAGCCCCAGCATTTT
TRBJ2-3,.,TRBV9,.,CASSVGWGGTDTQYF,TGTGCCAGCAGCGTGGGTTGGGGGGGCACAGATACGCAGTATTTT
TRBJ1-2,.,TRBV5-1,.,CASSQQGANYGYTF,TGCGCCAGCAGCCAACAGGGCGCTAACTATGGCTACACCTTC
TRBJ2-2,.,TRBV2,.,CASSEVRVGGAGELFF,TGTGCCAGCAGTGAAGTGAGGGTAGGAGGGGCCGGGGAGCTGTTTTTT